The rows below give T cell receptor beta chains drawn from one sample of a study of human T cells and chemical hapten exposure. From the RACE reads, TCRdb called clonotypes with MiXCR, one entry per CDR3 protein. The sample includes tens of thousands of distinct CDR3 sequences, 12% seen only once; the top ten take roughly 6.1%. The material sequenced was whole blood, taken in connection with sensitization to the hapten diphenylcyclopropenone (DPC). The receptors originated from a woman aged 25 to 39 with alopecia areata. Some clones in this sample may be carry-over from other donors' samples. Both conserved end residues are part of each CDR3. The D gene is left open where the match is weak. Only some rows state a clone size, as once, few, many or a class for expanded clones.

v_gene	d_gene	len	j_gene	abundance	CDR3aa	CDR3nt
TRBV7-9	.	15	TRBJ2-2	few	CASGNAGSNTGELFF	TGTGCCAGTGGGAATGCCGGGTCGAACACCGGGGAGCTGTTTTTT
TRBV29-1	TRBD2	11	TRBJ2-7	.	CSVAAGDEQYF	TGCAGCGTTGCAGCGGGAGACGAGCAGTACTTC
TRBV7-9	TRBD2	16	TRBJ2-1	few	CASSLSLAGANNEQFF	TGTGCCAGCAGCTTAAGCTTGGCGGGAGCAAACAATGAGCAGTTCTTC
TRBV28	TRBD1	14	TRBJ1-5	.	CASSTGGAGQPQHF	TGTGCCAGCAGCACAGGGGGCGCGGGGCAGCCCCAGCATTTT
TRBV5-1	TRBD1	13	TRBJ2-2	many	CASSTGQGTELFF	TGCGCCAGCAGCACCGGACAGGGTACGGAGCTGTTTTTT
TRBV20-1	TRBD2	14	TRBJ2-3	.	CSASPSGNTDTQYF	TGCAGTGCTTCCCCTAGCGGGAACACAGATACGCAGTATTTT
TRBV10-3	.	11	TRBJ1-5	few	CAIIPEGPQHF	TGTGCCATCATTCCTGAGGGGCCCCAGCATTTT
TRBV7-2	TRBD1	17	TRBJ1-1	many	CASSPVGTGAMNTEAFF	TGTGCCAGCAGCCCAGTGGGGACAGGGGCGATGAACACTGAAGCTTTCTTT
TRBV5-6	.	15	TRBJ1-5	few	CASSLWTLSNQPQHF	TGTGCCAGCAGCTTGTGGACACTTAGCAATCAGCCCCAGCATTTT
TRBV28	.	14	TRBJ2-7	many	CASSFIPGGHEQYF	TGTGCCAGCAGTTTCATCCCCGGGGGCCACGAGCAGTACTTC
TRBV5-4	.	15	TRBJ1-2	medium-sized	CASSLVDRTAYGYTF	TGTGCCAGCAGCTTGGTAGACCGGACAGCCTATGGCTACACCTTC
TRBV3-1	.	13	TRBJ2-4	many	CASSPTGIHIQYF	TGTGCCAGCAGCCCAACCGGTATCCACATTCAGTACTTC
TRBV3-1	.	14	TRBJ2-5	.	CASSQIVGAETQYF	TGTGCCAGCAGCCAAATAGTGGGAGCTGAGACCCAGTACTTC
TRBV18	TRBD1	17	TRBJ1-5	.	CASSPGGGAWSNQPQHF	TGTGCCAGCTCCCCAGGGGGGGGCGCTTGGAGCAATCAGCCCCAGCATTTT
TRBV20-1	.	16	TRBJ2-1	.	CSARRREKALYNEQFF	TGCAGTGCTAGACGTCGGGAGAAGGCCCTTTACAATGAGCAGTTCTTC
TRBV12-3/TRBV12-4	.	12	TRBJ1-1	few	CASNMVNTEAFF	TGTGCCAGCAATATGGTGAACACTGAAGCTTTCTTT
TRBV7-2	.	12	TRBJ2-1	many	CASSSRRDEQFF	TGTGCCAGCAGCTCCAGAAGGGATGAGCAGTTCTTC
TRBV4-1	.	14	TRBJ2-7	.	CASSRLLPPYEQYF	TGCGCCAGCAGTCGTCTATTACCCCCCTACGAGCAGTACTTC
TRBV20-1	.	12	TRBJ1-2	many	CSARNTEYGYTF	TGCAGTGCTAGAAATACAGAATATGGCTACACCTTC
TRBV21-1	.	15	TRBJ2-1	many	CASSMGPSGRPEQFF	TGTGCCAGCAGCATGGGCCCTAGCGGGAGGCCCGAGCAGTTCTTC
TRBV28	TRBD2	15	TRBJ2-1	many	CASSLGGGRHNEQFF	TGTGCCAGCAGTTTAGGTGGCGGGAGACACAATGAGCAGTTCTTC
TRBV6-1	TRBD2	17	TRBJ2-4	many	CASPPRGGLLAKNIQYF	TGTGCCAGCCCGCCGCGGGGGGGCCTCCTAGCCAAAAACATTCAGTACTTC
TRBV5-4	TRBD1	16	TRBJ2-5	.	CASSAGTGIPLKTQYF	TGTGCCAGCAGCGCCGGGACAGGGATACCTCTCAAGACCCAGTACTTC
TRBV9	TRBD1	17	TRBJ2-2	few	CASSVLPGQGNTGELFF	TGTGCCAGCAGCGTCCTACCTGGACAGGGCAACACCGGGGAGCTGTTTTTT
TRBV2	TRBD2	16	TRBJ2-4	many	CASSLAGGQNGDIQYF	TGTGCCAGCAGTCTAGCGGGAGGTCAAAACGGGGACATTCAGTACTTC
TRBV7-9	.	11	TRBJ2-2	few	CASSWPGELFF	TGTGCCAGCAGCTGGCCCGGGGAGCTGTTTTTT
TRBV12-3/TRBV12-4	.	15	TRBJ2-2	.	CASSLRSVNTGELFF	TGTGCCAGCAGTTTACGGTCAGTGAACACCGGGGAGCTGTTTTTT
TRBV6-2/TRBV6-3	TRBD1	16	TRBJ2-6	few	CASSRQGSSGANVLTF	TGTGCCAGCAGTCGACAGGGGTCCTCTGGGGCCAACGTCCTGACTTTC
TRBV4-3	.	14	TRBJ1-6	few	CASSQDRGLSPLHF	TGCGCCAGCAGCCAAGACAGGGGTCTCTCACCCCTCCACTTT
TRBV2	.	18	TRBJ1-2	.	CASSEGSRGGSLGDGYTF	TGTGCCAGCAGTGAAGGTTCGAGGGGAGGTTCTCTAGGGGATGGCTACACCTTC
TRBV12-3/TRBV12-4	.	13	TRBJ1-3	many	CASSVGPGNTIYF	TGTGCCAGCAGTGTCGGCCCAGGAAACACCATATATTTT
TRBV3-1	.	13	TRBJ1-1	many	CASSLTQGGEAFF	TGTGCCAGCAGCCTCACACAGGGAGGTGAAGCTTTCTTT
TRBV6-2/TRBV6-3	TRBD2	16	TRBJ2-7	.	CASSGLGTSGIYEQYF	TGTGCCAGCAGTGGATTGGGAACTAGCGGAATCTACGAGCAGTACTTC
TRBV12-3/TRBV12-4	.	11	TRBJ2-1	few	CASSRGGEQFF	TGTGCCAGCAGTAGAGGGGGGGAGCAGTTCTTC
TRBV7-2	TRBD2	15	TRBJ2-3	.	CASSRASGRIDTQYF	TGTGCCAGCAGCCGAGCTAGCGGGAGGATAGATACGCAGTATTTT
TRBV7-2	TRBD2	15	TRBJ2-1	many	CASSLGAGSYNEQFF	TGTGCCAGCAGCTTAGGAGCGGGATCATACAATGAGCAGTTCTTC
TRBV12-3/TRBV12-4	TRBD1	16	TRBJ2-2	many	CASSFSAGGVPGELFF	TGTGCCAGCAGTTTTTCGGCAGGGGGCGTCCCCGGGGAGCTGTTTTTT
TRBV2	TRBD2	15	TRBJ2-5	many	CASSRLAGLQETQYF	TGTGCCAGCAGCAGACTAGCGGGCCTCCAAGAGACCCAGTACTTC
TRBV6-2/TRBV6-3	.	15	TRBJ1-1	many	CASIPGGIGNTEAFF	TGTGCCAGCATCCCTGGAGGGATTGGGAACACTGAAGCTTTCTTT
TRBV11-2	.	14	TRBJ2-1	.	CASSLARGLYEQFF	TGTGCCAGCAGCTTAGCCCGGGGGCTCTATGAGCAGTTCTTC
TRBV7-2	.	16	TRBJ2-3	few	CASSQRGGSWTDTQYF	TGTGCCAGCAGCCAGAGGGGGGGGAGCTGGACAGATACGCAGTATTTT
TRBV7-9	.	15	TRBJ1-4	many	CASSLEPGPKEKLFF	TGTGCCAGCAGCTTAGAGCCGGGACCCAAAGAAAAACTGTTTTTT
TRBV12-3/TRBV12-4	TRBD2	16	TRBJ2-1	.	CASNQPASGRRNEQFF	TGTGCCAGCAATCAACCGGCTAGCGGGAGACGGAATGAGCAGTTCTTC
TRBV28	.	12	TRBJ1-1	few	CASHRSGTEAFF	TGTGCCAGCCACCGGAGTGGGACTGAAGCTTTCTTT
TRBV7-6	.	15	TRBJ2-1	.	CASSPGRTSNNEQFF	TGTGCCAGCAGTCCAGGCCGCACTTCCAACAATGAGCAGTTCTTC
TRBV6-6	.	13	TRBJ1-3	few	CASWDSSGNTIYF	TGTGCCAGCTGGGACTCCTCTGGAAACACCATATATTTT
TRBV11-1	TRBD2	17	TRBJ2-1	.	CASSPDVLAGGLYEQFF	TGTGCCAGCAGCCCCGATGTCCTGGCGGGAGGTTTATATGAGCAGTTCTTC
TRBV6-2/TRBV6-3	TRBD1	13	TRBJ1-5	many	CASKWTGSQPQHF	TGTGCCAGCAAGTGGACAGGGAGTCAGCCCCAGCATTTT
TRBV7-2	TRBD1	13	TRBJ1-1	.	CASSSRTGTEAFF	TGTGCCAGCAGCTCCCGGACAGGCACTGAAGCTTTCTTT
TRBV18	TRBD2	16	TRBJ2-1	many	CASSRAGGSSYNEQFF	TGTGCCAGCTCACGGGCCGGCGGGAGCTCCTACAATGAGCAGTTCTTC
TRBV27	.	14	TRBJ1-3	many	CASSSRISGNTIYF	TGTGCCAGCAGTTCCCGGATCTCTGGAAACACCATATATTTT
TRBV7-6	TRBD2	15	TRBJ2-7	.	CASSPELAGGYEQYF	TGTGCCAGCAGCCCGGAATTAGCGGGAGGGTACGAGCAGTACTTC
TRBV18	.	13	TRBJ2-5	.	CASSPAGVETQYF	TGTGCCAGCTCACCCGCCGGGGTCGAGACCCAGTACTTC